The clone carrying this TCR beta chain was observed a few times. Its matching antigen is unknown. These data originate in a study of post-analysis software for immune sequencing data. Points from the study as a whole: F-measure co-clustering was strong for batch-matched samples. Controls showed lower frequencies than patients for roughly five TRBV segments, and TRBV5-6, TRBV5-1 and TRBV20-1 were among these.

Each TCR beta cDNA library carried unique molecular identifiers. The authors obtained 500,000 to 600,000 cDNA molecules from roughly 1.1 to 9.2 million T cells. TCRdb used MiXCR to reprocess the PCR reads, holding one entry per CDR3 protein. The sample lists 700,000 to 800,000 distinct CDR3 sequences; less than 35% were seen once. Germline CDR1 and CDR2: SGHTA and FQGNSA. There are 18 residues in the CDR3. V was trimmed by 2 bases and J by 7 bases, leaving 24 bases between them. The chain couples TRBV7-2 to TRBJ2-1; TRBD2 is a possible D gene (6 bases). The origin of this receptor is a girl between 5 and 17 years old with multiple sclerosis. The sample comprised blood. CDR3 region: CASSLWGPGGAVTNEQFF. The CDR3, as DNA: TGTGCCAGCAGCTTATGGGGCCCGGGCGGGGCTGTAACGAATGAGCAGTTCTTC. The full variable domain, with the rest looked up from reference TRBV7-2 and TRBJ2-1, is GAGVSQSPSNKVTEKGKDVELRCDPISGHTALYWYRQSLGQGLEFLIYFQGNSAPDKSGLPSDRFSAERTGGSVSTLTIQRTQQEDSAVYLCASSLWGPGGAVTNEQFFGPGTRLTVL.